This TCR beta chain comes out of a study of shared clonotypes between healthy human individuals. This clone came up once. V was pared by 0 bases and J by 0 bases, with 17 bases between. This CDR3 comprises 18 residues. Germline V gene data show CDR1 as SGHRS and CDR2 as YFSETQ. Some clones are missing from TCRdb's copy, which holds only in-frame ones; the method was immunoSEQ multiplex PCR. Of some 1 million clones in the sample, about 77% were seen once. This TCR came from a young man in good health. The sample taken for sequencing was memory CD4+ T cells sorted from blood. Specified subset: CD45RA-negative fraction. This chain connects TRBV5-1 to TRBJ2-3, with D possibly TRBD2 on 5 matching bases. DNA for the CDR3: TGCGCCAGCAGCTTGGAAGGCCTAAAGGACTTAAGCACAGATACGCAGTATTTT. Protein: CASSLEGLKDLSTDTQYF.